The 13 T cell receptor beta chains in this list originate from one sample, sequenced in a study of cytomegalovirus exposure and HLA in healthy donors (dated 2017 in TCRdb). Libraries were built with the immunoSEQ multiplex PCR assay. The multiplex PCR relied on a mix of 60 forward primers for TCR Vbeta segments and 13 reverse primers for TCR Jbeta segments. This immuneACCESS table, as held by TCRdb, lists in-frame sequences with V and J called but not all clones. Of the missing ones, under half trace to an unresolved V gene in checked studies; the others have no known cause. In this sample the table shows 150,000 to 200,000 clones, roughly 13% of which occur a single time. About 8% of the sample rests with the top ten. The sequenced material came from PBMCs. The receptor source for this set is a man aged 50-59 years in good health and CMV-seropositive.

This clone has only a few counts. The CDR3 DNA reads TGCGCCAGCAGCCCGGAGGGGAACTATGGCTACACCTTC. Translating it yields CASSPEGNYGYTF. The V gene is TRBV5-1, the J gene TRBJ1-2; D is perhaps TRBD1 (5 bases). This CDR3 is built from 13 residues. Looked up from germline, CDR1 is SGHRS and CDR2 is YFSETQ. V gave up 4 bases and J gave up 2 bases, with 9 bases separating them.

The genes are TRBV19 and TRBJ1-2, with TRBD1 matching over 10 bases. Trimming took 4 bases from V and 8 from J; bases not matched to a gene: 4. There are 13 residues in the CDR3. The germline CDR1 and CDR2 sequences are LNHDA and SQIVND (reference sequence). The CDR3 bases are TGTGCCAGTAGTACCGGGACAGGGGTCGGCTACACCTTC. This codes for CASSTGTGVGYTF.

The chain carries TRBV27 and TRBJ2-7; perhaps TRBD1 as D (6 bases). Trimming stripped 8 bases from V and 6 bases from J, with 17 bases between. This CDR3 has 13 amino acids. Germline V gives CDR1 MNHEY, CDR2 SMNVEV (reference sequence). CDR3 sequence (DNA): TGTGCCAGCTCTGGGCAGGGGTGGGGCGAGCAGTACTTC. This codes for CASSGQGWGEQYF.

This clone was found a few times. This rearrangement joins TRBV16 to TRBJ1-1; no firm D call. V was clipped by 3 bases and J by 4 bases, with 3 bases between them. Looked up from germline, CDR1 is KGHSY and CDR2 is FQNENV. The CDR3 length is 11 residues. The CDR3 DNA is TGTGCCAGCAGCCACAGCACTGAAGCTTTCTTT. Translated: CASSHSTEAFF.

The V gene is TRBV29-1, the J gene TRBJ1-1; D is ambiguous. The CDR3 is 11 residues long. Per the germline V gene, CDR1 is SQVTM and CDR2 is ANQGSEA. Deletions cut 7 bases from V and 7 bases from J, with 13 bases between. The CDR3 DNA follows: TGCAGCGGCCGAAGCGGTCATGAAGCTTTCTTT. The encoded protein is CSGRSGHEAFF.

This clone was counted between two and nine times. This CDR3 reads CASSLEPGLAGNEQFF. The CDR3 DNA follows: TGTGCCAGCAGCTTGGAACCGGGACTAGCGGGCAATGAGCAGTTCTTC. This rearrangement joins TRBV5-6 to TRBJ2-1; 12 nucleotides match TRBD2. Losses at the gene ends were 0 bases for V and 6 bases for J; bases not matched to a gene: 4. Germline values: CDR1 SGHDT, CDR2 YYEEEE. The CDR3 loop spans 16 amino acids.

By share of the sample, this clone is medium-sized. The chain joins TRBV7-3 to TRBJ1-1, with 7 bases lining up with TRBD1. J was trimmed by 1 base and V by 5 bases; bases with no gene match: 7. The germline CDR1 and CDR2 sequences are SGHTA and FQGTGA. The length of the CDR3 is 15 residues. DNA for the CDR3: TGTGCCAGCAGCCCCCAGACAGGGCGGAACACTGAAGCTTTCTTT. Protein: CASSPQTGRNTEAFF. The full variable domain, in which reference TRBV7-3 and TRBJ1-1 provide the parts outside the CDR3, is GAGVSQTPSNKVTEKGKYVELRCDPISGHTALYWYRQSLGQGPEFLIYFQGTGAADDSGLPNDRFFAVRPEGSVSTLKIQRTERGDSAVYLCASSPQTGRNTEAFFGQGTRLTVV.

This clone was counted between two and nine times. The chain combines TRBV5-6 with TRBJ1-1; D not certain. Germline V gene data show CDR1 as SGHDT and CDR2 as YYEEEE. CDR3 size: 15 residues. The V end was cut by 0 bases, the J end by 0 bases, with 9 bases between. The DNA for the CDR3 is TGTGCCAGCAGCTTGGCCCACACCGTGAACACTGAAGCTTTCTTT. Translation gives CASSLAHTVNTEAFF. Using reference TRBV5-6 and TRBJ1-1 for the parts outside the CDR3, the full variable domain is DAGVTQSPTHLIKTRGQQVTLRCSPKSGHDTVSWYQQALGQGPQFIFQYYEEEERQRGNFPDRFSGHQFPNYSSELNVNALLLGDSALYLCASSLAHTVNTEAFFGQGTRLTVV.

This clone was counted only a few times. A junction boundary mismatches the germline segment, possibly from a read error. The V gene is TRBV14, the J gene TRBJ1-5, with 7 bases that match TRBD1. Germline CDR1 reads SGHDN; CDR2 reads FVKESK. The CDR3 sequence is 18 residues long. Written as DNA, the CDR3 is TGTGCCAGCAGCCACCCGGGACAGATTATTTTTAGCGATCAGCCCCAGCATTTT. Protein product: CASSHPGQIIFSDQPQHF.

This sequence joins TRBV27 and TRBJ1-2; D unclear. The germline gives CDR1 MNHEY, CDR2 SMNVEV (reference sequence). V lost 5 bases, J lost 0 bases, and 13 bases lay in between. The CDR3 runs 15 residues. CDR3 bases: TGTGCCAGCAGTCCGAGTGCCGTAACTAACTATGGCTACACCTTC. Translation: CASSPSAVTNYGYTF.

A few counts support this clone. The chain has TRBV5-1 and TRBJ2-1, with TRBD2 identical over 8 bases. The CDR3 runs 19 residues. The V and J ends lost 7 bases and 1 base, in that order; junction bases with no gene match: 19. Germline CDR1 SGHRS, CDR2 YFSETQ. The CDR3 region is CASSSAGGPTRESYNEQFF. CDR3 nucleotides: TGCGCCAGCTCGTCGGCGGGGGGCCCTACTAGAGAATCCTACAATGAGCAGTTCTTC. The full variable domain, rest sourced from reference TRBV5-1 and TRBJ2-1, is KAGVTQTPRYLIKTRGQQVTLSCSPISGHRSVSWYQQTPGQGLQFLFEYFSETQRNKGNFPGRFSGRQFSNSRSEMNVSTLELGDSALYLCASSSAGGPTRESYNEQFFGPGTRLTVL.

A few counts support this clone. The germline gene is not matched at one end of the junction; a read error may be the cause. The chain links TRBV10-3 to TRBJ1-2; D perhaps matches TRBD1 (5 bases). Germline V gives CDR1 ENHRY, CDR2 SYGVKD. This CDR3 is 15 amino acids long. This CDR3 reads CAISGLGVIGYGNTF. DNA for the CDR3: TGTGCCATCAGTGGTTTAGGGGTAATAGGATATGGCAACACCTTC.

V usage is TRBV6-1 and J usage is TRBJ2-2, with 10 bases matching TRBD2. This CDR3 has 17 residues. V dropped 3 bases and J dropped 4; count of bases not matched to a gene: 8. Looked up from germline, CDR1 is MNHNS and CDR2 is SASEGT. In nucleotides, the CDR3 is TGTGCCAGCAGTGAGGTAGCGGGGGGTAAGCCCACCGGGGAGCTGTTTTTT. Encoded protein: CASSEVAGGKPTGELFF.